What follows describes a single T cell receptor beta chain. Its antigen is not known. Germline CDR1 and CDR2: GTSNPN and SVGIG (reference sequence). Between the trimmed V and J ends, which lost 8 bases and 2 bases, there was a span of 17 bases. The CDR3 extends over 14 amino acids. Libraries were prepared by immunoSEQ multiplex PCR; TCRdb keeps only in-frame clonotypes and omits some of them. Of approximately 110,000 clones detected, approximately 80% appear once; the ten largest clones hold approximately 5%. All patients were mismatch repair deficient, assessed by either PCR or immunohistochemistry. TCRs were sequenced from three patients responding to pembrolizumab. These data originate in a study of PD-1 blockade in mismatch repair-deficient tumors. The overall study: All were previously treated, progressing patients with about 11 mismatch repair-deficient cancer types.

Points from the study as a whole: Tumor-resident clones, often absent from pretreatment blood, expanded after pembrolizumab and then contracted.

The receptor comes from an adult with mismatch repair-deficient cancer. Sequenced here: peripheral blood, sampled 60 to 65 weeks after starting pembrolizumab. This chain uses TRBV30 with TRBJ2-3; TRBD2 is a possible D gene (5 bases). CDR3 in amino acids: CARDGESFTDTQYF. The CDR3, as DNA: TGTGCCCGAGACGGGGAGTCGTTCACAGATACGCAGTATTTT.